A selection of T cell receptor beta chains follows, all from one sample in a study of STAT5B mutations in CD4+ large granular lymphocyte leukemia. The method was immunoSEQ multiplex PCR; TCRdb's version includes in-frame clones alone and lacks a portion of them. The data hold 35,000 to 40,000 clones, with approximately 72% observed a single time. The specimen was CD4+ T cells from blood buffy coats. Source of these receptors: a human donor in good health. CDR3s include the opening cysteine and the closing phenylalanine or tryptophan. A D gene is named only where the DNA matches it firmly. Clone size is stated in some rows and not others, as once, few, many or a class when expanded.

TGTGCCAGCTCACCAGGGACAGGGGGGTACGAGCAGTACTTC	CASSPGTGGYEQYF	TRBJ2-7	.	TRBD1	TRBV18	14
TGTGCCAGCAGCTTAGGACCGGGACTAGCGGGAAACACCGGGGAGCTGTTTTTT	CASSLGPGLAGNTGELFF	TRBJ2-2	.	TRBD2	TRBV7-2	18
TGTGCCAGCAGGAGGTGGGACAGTCCGTACGAGCAGTACTTC	CASRRWDSPYEQYF	TRBJ2-7	.	TRBD1	TRBV6-6	14
TGTGCCAGCAGCTTTTCCCCTCCCGGGAACACCGGGGAGCTGTTTTTT	CASSFSPPGNTGELFF	TRBJ2-2	.	.	TRBV7-3	16
TGTGCCAGCAGCTTAAAAGGGACAGGGTTGCAGTTCTTC	CASSLKGTGLQFF	TRBJ2-1	.	TRBD1	TRBV7-3	13
TGTGCCAGCAGCACGAGGACTAGCGGGACTGTTGTTTACGAGCAGTACTTC	CASSTRTSGTVVYEQYF	TRBJ2-7	.	TRBD2	TRBV7-2	17
TGTGCCAGCAGCTTAGCGGGCTATAGCACAGATACGCAGTATTTT	CASSLAGYSTDTQYF	TRBJ2-3	.	.	TRBV7-2	15
TGTGCCAGCAGCAACTCCCCCGGGACAGGGGTTCCCTACGAGCAGTACTTC	CASSNSPGTGVPYEQYF	TRBJ2-7	.	.	TRBV21-1	17
TGTGCCAGCAGTGCGAGCGGCGCGAACACCGGGGAGCTGTTTTTT	CASSASGANTGELFF	TRBJ2-2	.	.	TRBV2	15
TGTGCCAGCAGCTTGGCCGGCGGGGGGGCCTCCTACAATGAGCAGTTCTTC	CASSLAGGGASYNEQFF	TRBJ2-1	.	TRBD2	TRBV5-4	17
TGTGCCAGCTCACCACCGCCTCCGGGGACCCAGTACTTC	CASSPPPPGTQYF	TRBJ2-5	once	.	TRBV18	13